The rows below give T cell receptor beta chains drawn from one sample of a study of tissue T cells after allogeneic stem cell transplantation. Assay used: immunoSEQ multiplex PCR; TCRdb lists only in-frame clones, some missing. The profile shows roughly 30,000 clones, roughly 87% of them singletons. The specimen comprised blood, sampled before transplantation. The receptor set was obtained from a woman between 18 and 55 years old who later had graft-versus-host disease after an allogeneic stem cell transplant. The CDR3 runs from the conserved cysteine through the conserved F or W. D genes are given only for firm matches. The size of a clone is reported for some rows only, either as once, few or many, or as a class for expanded clones.

size: -
D: -
J: TRBJ1-2
V: TRBV5-6
CDR3: CASSLREDYGYTF
DNA: TGTGCCAGCAGCTTGAGGGAGGACTATGGCTACACCTTC

size: -
D: TRBD1
J: TRBJ1-1
V: TRBV7-2
CDR3: CASSSPDRGGTEAFF
DNA: TGTGCCAGCAGCTCACCAGACAGGGGAGGGACTGAAGCTTTCTTT

size: few
D: -
J: TRBJ2-3
V: TRBV6-1
CDR3: CASSVWGGQSTDTQYF
DNA: TGTGCCAGCAGTGTTTGGGGCGGACAGAGCACAGATACGCAGTATTTT

size: -
D: TRBD2
J: TRBJ2-1
V: TRBV30
CDR3: CAWRSLAGVLNEQFF
DNA: TGTGCCTGGAGGAGTCTAGCGGGGGTTCTGAATGAGCAGTTCTTC

size: once
D: -
J: TRBJ2-3
V: TRBV15
CDR3: CATKTGGGTDTQYF
DNA: TGTGCCACCAAAACCGGGGGAGGCACAGATACGCAGTATTTT

size: -
D: TRBD2
J: TRBJ2-1
V: TRBV9
CDR3: CASSGRGGTYNEQFF
DNA: TGTGCCAGCAGCGGCCGGGGGGGCACCTACAATGAGCAGTTCTTC

size: once
D: -
J: TRBJ2-3
V: TRBV28
CDR3: CASSSTPSSTDTQYF
DNA: TGTGCCAGCAGTTCGACCCCGTCTAGCACAGATACGCAGTATTTT

size: -
D: TRBD1
J: TRBJ1-1
V: TRBV27
CDR3: CASPSRTGGDGNTEAFF
DNA: TGTGCCAGCCCGAGTAGGACAGGGGGCGACGGGAACACTGAAGCTTTCTTT

size: -
D: -
J: TRBJ1-1
V: TRBV18
CDR3: CASSPQRGTASEAFF
DNA: TGTGCCAGCTCACCCCAAAGGGGAACGGCGAGTGAAGCTTTCTTT

size: -
D: -
J: TRBJ1-1
V: TRBV7-9
CDR3: CASSLAGNTEAFF
DNA: TGTGCCAGCAGCTTAGCTGGAAACACTGAAGCTTTCTTT

size: -
D: -
J: TRBJ1-1
V: TRBV29-1
CDR3: CSASEQYNTEAFF
DNA: TGCAGCGCGAGTGAACAGTACAACACTGAAGCTTTCTTT

size: -
D: -
J: TRBJ2-7
V: TRBV2
CDR3: CASSEAGRSYEQYF
DNA: TGTGCCAGCAGTGAAGCGGGGCGTTCCTACGAGCAGTACTTC

size: -
D: TRBD1
J: TRBJ2-3
V: TRBV7-8
CDR3: CASSLSGQNTDTQYF
DNA: TGTGCCAGCAGCCTGTCGGGACAGAACACAGATACGCAGTATTTT

size: -
D: -
J: TRBJ1-2
V: TRBV7-9
CDR3: CASSSHWAEAYTF
DNA: TGTGCCAGCAGCTCACACTGGGCCGAGGCATACACCTTC

size: -
D: -
J: TRBJ1-5
V: TRBV6-6
CDR3: CASSYAASLNQPQHF
DNA: TGTGCCAGCAGTTATGCCGCCAGTCTCAATCAGCCCCAGCATTTT

size: -
D: -
J: TRBJ2-7
V: TRBV9
CDR3: CASSGNTGYEQYF
DNA: TGTGCCAGCAGCGGGAATACAGGCTACGAGCAGTACTTC

size: -
D: -
J: TRBJ2-3
V: TRBV29-1
CDR3: CSARLSGTDTQYF
DNA: TGCAGCGCTCGGCTAAGCGGCACAGATACGCAGTATTTT

size: -
D: -
J: TRBJ1-2
V: TRBV3-1/TRBV3-2
CDR3: CASSQVAAGYGYTF
DNA: TGTGCCAGCAGCCAAGTGGCAGCAGGGTATGGCTACACCTTC

size: -
D: TRBD1
J: TRBJ2-2
V: TRBV7-9
CDR3: CASSLQGAGTGELFF
DNA: TGTGCCAGCAGCTTACAGGGGGCGGGCACCGGGGAGCTGTTTTTT

size: -
D: -
J: TRBJ1-3
V: TRBV7-9
CDR3: CASSATGSGNTIYF
DNA: TGTGCCAGCAGCGCAACAGGGTCAGGAAACACCATATATTTT

size: -
D: TRBD2
J: TRBJ2-5
V: TRBV7-8
CDR3: CASSLTSGYQETQYF
DNA: TGTGCCAGCAGCTTGACTAGCGGGTACCAAGAGACCCAGTACTTC

size: -
D: TRBD2
J: TRBJ2-1
V: TRBV9
CDR3: CASSVEGLALNEQFF
DNA: TGTGCCAGCAGCGTAGAGGGACTAGCTCTCAATGAGCAGTTCTTC

size: -
D: -
J: TRBJ1-1
V: TRBV10-2
CDR3: CASKEGIHFMNTEAFF
DNA: TGCGCCAGCAAAGAGGGAATCCACTTTATGAACACTGAAGCTTTCTTT

size: -
D: TRBD2
J: TRBJ2-2
V: TRBV28
CDR3: CASSLSTPRGAGELFF
DNA: TGTGCCAGCAGTTTATCCACCCCACGGGGGGCCGGGGAGCTGTTTTTT

size: -
D: -
J: TRBJ2-3
V: TRBV7-8
CDR3: CASSPEPGDTQYF
DNA: TGTGCCAGCAGCCCAGAACCGGGGGATACGCAGTATTTT

size: few
D: -
J: TRBJ1-5
V: TRBV5-6
CDR3: CASSKFTGNQPQHF
DNA: TGTGCCAGCAGCAAATTTACAGGGAATCAGCCCCAGCATTTT

size: once
D: -
J: TRBJ1-1
V: TRBV9
CDR3: CASSPQDWGAAFF
DNA: TGTGCCAGCAGCCCGCAGGACTGGGGGGCAGCTTTCTTT

size: -
D: TRBD1
J: TRBJ1-1
V: TRBV5-1
CDR3: CASSFFVGGRAEAFF
DNA: TGCGCCAGCAGCTTTTTTGTAGGGGGCCGAGCTGAAGCTTTCTTT

size: -
D: TRBD2
J: TRBJ2-1
V: TRBV6-4
CDR3: CASSDSGTSNEQFF
DNA: TGTGCCAGCAGTGACTCCGGGACTAGCAATGAGCAGTTCTTC

size: -
D: -
J: TRBJ2-5
V: TRBV7-6
CDR3: CASIPEGEETQYF
DNA: TGTGCCAGCATCCCAGAGGGGGAAGAGACCCAGTACTTC

size: -
D: -
J: TRBJ2-7
V: TRBV11-2
CDR3: CASSLGVGAYEQYF
DNA: TGTGCCAGCAGCTTGGGGGTAGGCGCCTACGAGCAGTACTTC

size: -
D: -
J: TRBJ1-5
V: TRBV28
CDR3: CASGRGSSNQPQHF
DNA: TGTGCCAGCGGACGGGGCTCGAGCAATCAGCCCCAGCATTTT

size: -
D: -
J: TRBJ2-3
V: TRBV7-6
CDR3: CASSYSGSTDTQYF
DNA: TGTGCCAGCAGCTATAGCGGTAGCACAGATACGCAGTATTTT

size: -
D: -
J: TRBJ2-1
V: TRBV5-4
CDR3: CASAAYNEQFF
DNA: TGTGCCAGCGCGGCATACAATGAGCAGTTCTTC

size: -
D: -
J: TRBJ2-2
V: TRBV14
CDR3: CASSQVTGFPGELFF
DNA: TGTGCCAGCAGCCAAGTCACAGGGTTCCCCGGGGAGCTGTTTTTT

size: -
D: -
J: TRBJ1-1
V: TRBV20-1
CDR3: CSARDSTEAFF
DNA: TGCAGTGCTAGAGATTCCACTGAAGCTTTCTTT